Reported below is one T cell receptor (beta chain). The antigen is unknown. 60 Vbeta and 13 Jbeta primers were used in PCR. Repertoires were generated with immunoSEQ multiplex PCR, while TCRdb's copy carries only in-frame clones and drops some. Of 90,000 to 120,000 clones in the sample, around 70% were seen once. The data originate from a study of cytomegalovirus exposure and HLA in healthy donors. Study-level information: An analysis done earlier identified about 120 million unique TCR beta sequences from 150 million to 200 million T cells. General study findings and limits: Listed as cytomegalovirus-associated were about 160 TCR beta chains.

CDR3 length equals 14 residues. The V end lost 6 bases, the J end lost 8 bases, and 17 bases lay between the germline ends. Germline assignment: CDR1 LNHDA and CDR2 SQIVND (reference sequence). Sequences were obtained from PBMCs. The chain uses TRBV19 and TRBJ1-3; TRBD1 might be the D (5 bases). The receptor comes from a man between 35 and 55 years old in good health and CMV-seropositive. This CDR3 is CASSPGSGGDTIYF. The CDR3 DNA is TGTGCCAGTAGCCCTGGGTCCGGAGGGGACACCATATATTTT.